This T cell receptor (beta chain) comes out of a study of blood T cell repertoires in COVID-19. In the study overall: Spain, Italy and the United States supplied samples that represented acute and convalescent COVID-19. In each case, the material was cDNA or gDNA derived from T cells, B-cell-depleted T cells, or PBMCs.

Source study methods: Reference gene primer amplification yielded estimated nucleated cell counts. Profiled with immunoSEQ multiplex PCR; TCRdb holds only in-frame clones, not every one. V and J calls plus clone size are reproduced from that table; the DNA served to infer D and trimming. The sample has about 86,000 clones; approximately 88% are singletons. V was shortened by 2 bases and J by 2 bases, with 13 bases between the two germline ends. The CDR3 loop spans 15 amino acids. Germline CDR1 and CDR2: SQVTM and ANQGSEA. This clone was observed a handful of times. Input material: peripheral blood. The sequence came from an elderly woman with active or convalescent COVID-19. This chain uses TRBV29-1 with TRBJ2-1, with D tentatively TRBD1 (6 bases). The CDR3 DNA is TGCAGCGTTGAAATACAGGGTCTACCCTACAATGAGCAGTTCTTC. Protein sequence: CSVEIQGLPYNEQFF.